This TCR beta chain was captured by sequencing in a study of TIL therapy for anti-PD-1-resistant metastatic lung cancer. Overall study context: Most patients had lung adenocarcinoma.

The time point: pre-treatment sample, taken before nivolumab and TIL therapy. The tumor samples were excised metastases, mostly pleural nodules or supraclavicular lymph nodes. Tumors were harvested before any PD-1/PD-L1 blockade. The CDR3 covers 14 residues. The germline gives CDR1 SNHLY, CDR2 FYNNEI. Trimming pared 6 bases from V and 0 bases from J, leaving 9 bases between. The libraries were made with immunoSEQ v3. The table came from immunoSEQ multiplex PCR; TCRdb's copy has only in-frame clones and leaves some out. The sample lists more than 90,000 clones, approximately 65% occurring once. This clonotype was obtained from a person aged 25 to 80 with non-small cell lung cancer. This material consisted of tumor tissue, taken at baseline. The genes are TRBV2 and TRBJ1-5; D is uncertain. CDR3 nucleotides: TGTGCCAGCAGCGGTCAGTATAGCAATCAGCCCCAGCATTTT. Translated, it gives CASSGQYSNQPQHF.